The sequence of this T cell receptor beta chain was determined in a study of blood T cell repertoires in COVID-19 (TCRdb year 2020). Study-level background: Samples covering the acute and convalescent phases of COVID-19 were provided by collaborators in the United States, Italy and Spain. Sample metadata almost always included a de-identified subject ID, COVID-19 status, age in years and sex. The dataset comprised deeply sampled blood TCRbeta repertoires from subjects exposed to, actively infected with, or recovered from COVID-19. The material from the prospective study consisted of cDNA or gDNA derived from T cells, B-cell-depleted T cells, or PBMCs. HLA class I and class II types, where available, came from metadata supplied by the sample provider rather than from assay-based typing. The repertoires were made available in a free public database intended to serve as a resource for research on the immune response to SARS-CoV-2. Samples were obtained from the ongoing ImmuneRACE study (first 160 participants) and from over a thousand subjects provided by 6 global collaborators.

Each collaborating institution followed its own protocols to collect whole blood in K2EDTA tubes. For TCRbeta analysis, collaborators shipped samples as frozen whole blood, isolated PBMCs, or DNA extracted from either of those sample types. TCRbeta CDR3 regions were amplified from genomic DNA using the immunoSEQ Assay, a bias-controlled multiplex PCR. On the study's bioinformatics: Nucleated cell counts per sample were estimated from amplification of reference gene primers within the assay. To quantify the absolute abundance of each unique TCRbeta CDR3 rearrangement, sequence reads were collapsed and filtered. For each sample, productive Simpson clonality was calculated as the square root of Simpson's diversity index across productive rearrangements. Entries here come from immuneACCESS through TCRdb and include only in-frame sequences with V and J called. Some clones fail to appear in such tables; in the studies checked, an unresolved V gene covers under half of the shortfall, and the cause of the remainder is unknown. The V and J calls and the clone size are those of that table, but D and trimming were determined from the DNA. In this sample the table shows tens of thousands of clones, 78% of which occur a single time. The ten biggest clones cover about 12% of the sample.

On the study overall, not on this receptor specifically: The quantity of clinical and demographic metadata differed by source and by participant and was supplied without curation.

Its CDR3 holds 17 amino acids, cysteine through phenylalanine. Only CDR3 DNA remains: 51 bases, in frame from the first base. Trimmed from V: 0 bases; trimmed from J: 3 bases; junction bases lacking a gene match: 2. CDR1 and CDR2 are drawn from the germline V gene: KGHDR, SFDVKD. This clone is labeled medium-sized (0.01 to 0.1%). Its antigen is unknown. No clone much larger than this one lies a single base away; base qualities are absent. The clonotype was recovered from a man older than 75 with acute or convalescent COVID-19. The rearrangement combines TRBV24-1 with TRBJ2-3, with 13 bases aligning to TRBD2. Sample: peripheral blood. The DNA is as follows: TGTGCCACCAGTGATTTGCCGGGACTAGCGGGAACAGATACGCAGTATTTT. It encodes CATSDLPGLAGTDTQYF.